This is a list of T cell receptor beta chains from one sample in a study of T cell responses to AZD1222 COVID-19 vaccine. Some clones are missing from TCRdb's copy, which holds only in-frame ones; the method was immunoSEQ multiplex PCR. The repertoire holds about 150,000 clones, with roughly 91% as singletons. The material sequenced was peripheral blood, taken on day 0 of AZD1222 vaccination. Receptor source: an adult in good health. The CDR3 runs from the conserved cysteine through the conserved F or W. The D gene is left open where the match is weak. Only some rows state a clone size, as once, few, many or a class for expanded clones.

clone_size | j_call | v_call | d_call | cdr3_nt | cdr3_aa
- | TRBJ2-5 | TRBV7-2 | TRBD1 | TGTGCCAGCAGCCCAGGGGGCAGCGGAACACAAGAGACCCAGTACTTC | CASSPGGSGTQETQYF
once | TRBJ2-7 | TRBV3-1/TRBV3-2 | - | TGTGCCAGCAGCCAAAGGGGGTACCCCTACGAGCAGTACTTC | CASSQRGYPYEQYF
- | TRBJ2-1 | TRBV7-6 | TRBD2 | TGTGCCAGCAGCTTGGGGGTCGCGGGAGTGGGATACAATGAGCAGTTCTTC | CASSLGVAGVGYNEQFF
- | TRBJ2-7 | TRBV11-2 | TRBD2 | TGTGCCAGCAGGGATAGCGGGAGGGCATCCTACGAGCAGTACTTC | CASRDSGRASYEQYF
once | TRBJ1-6 | TRBV9 | TRBD1 | TGTGCCAGCAGCGGACAGGGTATCTCACCCCTCCACTTT | CASSGQGISPLHF
- | TRBJ2-5 | TRBV27 | TRBD1 | TGTGCCAGCAGTCGAAACAGGGGGCAAGAGACCCAGTACTTC | CASSRNRGQETQYF
few | TRBJ1-6 | TRBV24-1 | TRBD1 | TGTGCCACCAGTGATTTTAGGGGACAGTATAATTCACCCCTCCACTTT | CATSDFRGQYNSPLHF
- | TRBJ2-5 | TRBV18 | TRBD2 | TGTGCCAGCTCACAGTCGGGGAGGGGTGGACAAGAGACCCAGTACTTC | CASSQSGRGGQETQYF
- | TRBJ1-1 | TRBV7-2 | - | TGTGCCAGCAGCTTAATGGGTGGGAACACTGAAGCTTTCTTT | CASSLMGGNTEAFF
- | TRBJ2-1 | TRBV19 | - | TGTGCCAGTAGCTCCGGGACAAGGAATGAGCAGTTCTTC | CASSSGTRNEQFF
- | TRBJ1-3 | TRBV3-1/TRBV3-2 | - | TGTGCCAGCAGCCCAAACGGCGGGACCACCATATATTTT | CASSPNGGTTIYF
- | TRBJ2-5 | TRBV6-4 | TRBD1 | TGTGCCAGCAGTGACGAACGGAAGGGGGCGACAAGAGAGACCCAGTACTTC | CASSDERKGATRETQYF
- | TRBJ2-1 | TRBV9 | - | TGTGCCAGCAGCCCATTTTCAGGGGCCCCCAATGAGCAGTTCTTC | CASSPFSGAPNEQFF
- | TRBJ1-3 | TRBV7-2 | - | TGTGCCAGCAGCCCTCGGTCAGGCAGCTCCGGAAACACCATATATTTT | CASSPRSGSSGNTIYF
- | TRBJ1-1 | TRBV5-8 | - | TGTGCCAGCAGCACGTGGACGGGACTGAACACTGAAGCTTTCTTT | CASSTWTGLNTEAFF
- | TRBJ2-6 | TRBV14 | - | TGTGCCAGCAGCCAAGTCGGGTTCCGCTCTGGGGCCAACGTCCTGACTTTC | CASSQVGFRSGANVLTF
- | TRBJ2-3 | TRBV6-1 | TRBD1 | TGTGCCAGCAGTGATTTGGGACAGGGTACAGATACGCAGTATTTT | CASSDLGQGTDTQYF
- | TRBJ2-1 | TRBV7-3 | TRBD2 | TGTGCCAGCAGCTCACTAGCGGGATTGGGAAATGAGCAGTTCTTC | CASSSLAGLGNEQFF
once | TRBJ2-7 | TRBV9 | - | TGTGCCAGCAGCGTGGGGGTCTCCGCAGCCTACGAGCAGTACTTC | CASSVGVSAAYEQYF
- | TRBJ2-1 | TRBV3-1/TRBV3-2 | TRBD2 | TGTGCCAGCAGCCAAGACGGGTTGGGACTAGCGGGGTGGAGCTCCTACAATGAGCAGTTCTTC | CASSQDGLGLAGWSSYNEQFF
- | TRBJ2-1 | TRBV11-2 | TRBD2 | TGTGCCAGCAGCTCTAGACTAGCGGATACCTACAATGAGCAGTTCTTC | CASSSRLADTYNEQFF
few | TRBJ2-5 | TRBV11-3 | TRBD2 | TGTGCCAGCAGCTTGCGTGCTAGCGGGAGTGTGGAGACCCAGTACTTC | CASSLRASGSVETQYF
- | TRBJ1-5 | TRBV13 | - | TGTGCCAGCAGCCAGCGCCGGGCTCAGGGGCCCCAGCATTTT | CASSQRRAQGPQHF
- | TRBJ2-7 | TRBV7-9 | TRBD2 | TGTGCCAGCAGCTTGGGGAGGGACGAGCAGTACTTC | CASSLGRDEQYF
- | TRBJ1-3 | TRBV5-6 | - | TGTGCCAGCAGCGCTTACGGGCCCCTCTCTGGAAACACCATATATTTT | CASSAYGPLSGNTIYF
- | TRBJ2-3 | TRBV2 | - | TGTGCCAGCAGTGTAGCGGGACAGGGCACAGATACGCAGTATTTT | CASSVAGQGTDTQYF
- | TRBJ1-1 | TRBV10-3 | - | TGTGCCATCAGTGAGCCCGGGGACACTGAAGCTTTCTTT | CAISEPGDTEAFF
- | TRBJ2-1 | TRBV7-2 | TRBD2 | TGTGCCAGCAGCACCGAGCGGGGGGTCTCTGAGCAGTTCTTC | CASSTERGVSEQFF
- | TRBJ1-5 | TRBV24-1 | - | TGTGCCACCAGTGAAGCAGGCAATCAGCCCCAGCATTTT | CATSEAGNQPQHF
- | TRBJ1-2 | TRBV12-3/TRBV12-4 | - | TGTGCCAGCAGTGAGGACAGAGAATATGGCTACACCTTC | CASSEDREYGYTF
- | TRBJ1-1 | TRBV2 | TRBD1 | TGTGCCACAAACAGGGGCCTGGACACTGAAGCTTTCTTT | CATNRGLDTEAFF
- | TRBJ1-1 | TRBV12-3/TRBV12-4 | TRBD1 | TGTGCCGGCGGGACAGGGCTTAACACTGAAGCTTTCTTT | CAGGTGLNTEAFF
- | TRBJ2-2 | TRBV25-1 | TRBD2 | TGTGCCAGCAGTGAATGGGCTAGCGGGGAGAACACCGGGGAGCTGTTTTTT | CASSEWASGENTGELFF
- | TRBJ1-1 | TRBV29-1 | TRBD1 | TGCAGCGCTGTGCCGGGACAGGGGAACACTGAAGCTTTCTTT | CSAVPGQGNTEAFF
- | TRBJ2-1 | TRBV19 | - | TGTGCCAGTAGTACAAATGGGGGGACCGACTACAATGAGCAGTTCTTC | CASSTNGGTDYNEQFF
- | TRBJ1-2 | TRBV11-2 | - | TGTGCCAGCAGCTTAGCTCAGGGGCGATATGGCTACACCTTC | CASSLAQGRYGYTF
- | TRBJ1-1 | TRBV6-2/TRBV6-3 | - | TGTGCCAGCAGTTACGGTACTGAAGCTTTCTTT | CASSYGTEAFF
- | TRBJ1-3 | TRBV18 | TRBD1 | TGTGCCAGCTCACAAAACGGGGGACAGAGCCTAAACACCATATATTTT | CASSQNGGQSLNTIYF
- | TRBJ2-2 | TRBV6-6 | TRBD2 | TGTGCCAGCAGCCTCCTAGCGGGAGGTCCCGGGGAGCTGTTTTTT | CASSLLAGGPGELFF
- | TRBJ2-7 | TRBV15 | TRBD1 | TGTGCCACCCGGACAGGGGGCAACTCCTACGAGCAGTACTTC | CATRTGGNSYEQYF
- | TRBJ2-1 | TRBV29-1 | - | TGCAGCGTTCCTAGCGTAGGCAATGAGCAGTTCTTC | CSVPSVGNEQFF
- | TRBJ1-4 | TRBV19 | TRBD1 | TGTGCCAGTAGTAACCGACAGGGGCTTGAAAAACTGTTTTTT | CASSNRQGLEKLFF
- | TRBJ1-2 | TRBV19 | - | TGTGCCAGTAGTATAGGTACAGGCTCCAAGAACTATGGCTACACCTTC | CASSIGTGSKNYGYTF
- | TRBJ2-1 | TRBV10-3 | TRBD2 | TGTGCCATCAGACTTAGCGGGGGGGCAGAGCAGTTCTTC | CAIRLSGGAEQFF
- | TRBJ1-6 | TRBV3-1/TRBV3-2 | TRBD1 | TGTGCCAGCAGAGGGGGGATCGGGACAGGGGCCTATAATTCACCCCTCCACTTT | CASRGGIGTGAYNSPLHF
- | TRBJ2-5 | TRBV12-3/TRBV12-4 | - | TGTGCCAGCAGTTTAAACAGGGAAGAGACCCAGTACTTC | CASSLNREETQYF
- | TRBJ1-3 | TRBV11-3 | TRBD1 | TGTGCCAGCAGCTTAACCGGGACAGGGACTTACTCTGGAAACACCATATATTTT | CASSLTGTGTYSGNTIYF
- | TRBJ1-5 | TRBV28 | TRBD1 | TGTGCCAGCAGTTCATACGGGACAGGGGGTCTGTTGGGTAGCAATCAGCCCCAGCATTTT | CASSSYGTGGLLGSNQPQHF
once | TRBJ2-1 | TRBV27 | - | TGTGCCAGCAGTTATCGAGGTAGCCATGAGCAGTTCTTC | CASSYRGSHEQFF
- | TRBJ1-3 | TRBV20-1 | - | TGCAGTGCCGCGAGAAACACCATATATTTT | CSAARNTIYF